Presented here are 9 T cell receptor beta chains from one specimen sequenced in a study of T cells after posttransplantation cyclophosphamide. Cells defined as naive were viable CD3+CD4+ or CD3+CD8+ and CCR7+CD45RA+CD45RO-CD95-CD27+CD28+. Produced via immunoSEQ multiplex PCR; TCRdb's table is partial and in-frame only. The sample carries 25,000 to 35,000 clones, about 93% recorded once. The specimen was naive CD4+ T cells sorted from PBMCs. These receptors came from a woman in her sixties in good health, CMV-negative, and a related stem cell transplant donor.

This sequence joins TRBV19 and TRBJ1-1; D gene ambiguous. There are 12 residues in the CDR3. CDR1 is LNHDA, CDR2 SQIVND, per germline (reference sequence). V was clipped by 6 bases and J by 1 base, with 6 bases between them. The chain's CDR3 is CASSSKNTEAFF. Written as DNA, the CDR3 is TGTGCCAGTAGCAGTAAGAACACTGAAGCTTTCTTT. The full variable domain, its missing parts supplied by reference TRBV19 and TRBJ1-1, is DGGITQSPKYLFRKEGQNVTLSCEQNLNHDAMYWYRQDPGQGLRLIYYSQIVNDFQKGDIAEGYSVSREKKESFPLTVTSAQKNPTAFYLCASSSKNTEAFFGQGTRLTVV.

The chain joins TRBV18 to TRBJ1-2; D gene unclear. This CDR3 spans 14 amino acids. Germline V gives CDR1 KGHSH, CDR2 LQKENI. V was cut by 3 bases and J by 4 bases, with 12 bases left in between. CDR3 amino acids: CASSPLGGSYGYTF. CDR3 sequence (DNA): TGTGCCAGCTCACCGTTAGGAGGCAGCTATGGCTACACCTTC.

Written as DNA, the CDR3 is TGTGCCAGCAGTTACTCGCGTTACTCCGGGGCCAACGTCCTGACTTTC. It translates to CASSYSRYSGANVLTF. The rearrangement uses TRBV6-5 and TRBJ2-6; D is unclear. Germline loops: CDR1 MNHEY, CDR2 SVGAGI. V was clipped by 0 bases and J by 4 bases, with 10 bases between them. This CDR3 contains 16 residues.

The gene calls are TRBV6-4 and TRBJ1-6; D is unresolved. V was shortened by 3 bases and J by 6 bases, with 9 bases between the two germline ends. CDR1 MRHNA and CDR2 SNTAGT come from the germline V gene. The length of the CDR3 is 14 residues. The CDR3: CASSEWRVNSPLHF. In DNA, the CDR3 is TGTGCCAGCAGTGAATGGCGGGTTAATTCACCCCTCCACTTT.

For the CDR3, the DNA is TGTGCCAGCAGTTTACCCAGGAACCAAGAGACCCAGTACTTC. Its translation: CASSLPRNQETQYF. This chain links TRBV28 with TRBJ2-5, with D unresolved. The CDR3 loop spans 14 amino acids. V was shortened by 2 bases and J by 0 bases, with 7 bases between the two germline ends. The germline V gene encodes CDR1 MDHEN and CDR2 SYDVKM.

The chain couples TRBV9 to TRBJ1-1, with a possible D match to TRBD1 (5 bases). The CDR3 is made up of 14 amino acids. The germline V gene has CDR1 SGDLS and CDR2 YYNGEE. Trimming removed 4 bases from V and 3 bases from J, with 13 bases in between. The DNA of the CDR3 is TGTGCCAGCAGCTCCCAGGGAGGGTACACTGAAGCTTTCTTT. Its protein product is CASSSQGGYTEAFF. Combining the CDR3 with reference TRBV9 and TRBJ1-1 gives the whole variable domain DSGVTQTPKHLITATGQRVTLRCSPRSGDLSVYWYQQSLDQGLQFLIQYYNGEERAKGNILERFSAQQFPDLHSELNLSSLELGDSALYFCASSSQGGYTEAFFGQGTRLTVV.

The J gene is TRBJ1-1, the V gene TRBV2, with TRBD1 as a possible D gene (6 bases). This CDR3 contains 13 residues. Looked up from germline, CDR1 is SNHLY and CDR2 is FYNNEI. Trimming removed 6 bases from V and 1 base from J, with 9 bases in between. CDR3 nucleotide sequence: TGTGCCAGCAGAGGACAGCCGAACACTGAAGCTTTCTTT. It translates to CASRGQPNTEAFF.

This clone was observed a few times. CDR3 bases: TGTGCCAGCAAAGCCGGGAGCGAGCAGTACTTC. Its protein product is CASKAGSEQYF. The chain is built from TRBV28 and TRBJ2-7, with TRBD2 as a possible D gene (6 bases). The V gene lost 7 bases and the J gene lost 6 bases, with 10 bases spanning the gap. CDR1 is MDHEN, CDR2 SYDVKM, per germline. The CDR3 has 11 amino acids.

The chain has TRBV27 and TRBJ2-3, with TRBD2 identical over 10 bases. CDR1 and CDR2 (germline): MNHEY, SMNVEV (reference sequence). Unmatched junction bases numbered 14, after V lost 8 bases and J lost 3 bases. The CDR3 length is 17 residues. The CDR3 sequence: CASRPLNSGRSTDTQYF. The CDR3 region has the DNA TGTGCCAGCCGGCCCTTAAATAGCGGGAGGTCTACAGATACGCAGTATTTT.